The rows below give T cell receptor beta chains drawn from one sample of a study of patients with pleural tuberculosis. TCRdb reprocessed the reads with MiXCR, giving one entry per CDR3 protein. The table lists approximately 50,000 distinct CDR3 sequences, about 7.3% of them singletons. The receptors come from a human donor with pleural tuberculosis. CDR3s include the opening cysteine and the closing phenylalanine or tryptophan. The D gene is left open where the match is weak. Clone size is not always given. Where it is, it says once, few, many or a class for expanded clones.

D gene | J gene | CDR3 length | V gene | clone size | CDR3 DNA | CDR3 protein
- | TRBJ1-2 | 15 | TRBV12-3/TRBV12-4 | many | TGTGCCAGCAGAACCGACAGAGGGCGGCCGTATGGCTACACCTTC | CASRTDRGRPYGYTF
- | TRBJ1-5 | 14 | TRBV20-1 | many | TGCAGTGCTAGAGATGTCGGGGTCAATCAGCCCCAGCATTTT | CSARDVGVNQPQHF
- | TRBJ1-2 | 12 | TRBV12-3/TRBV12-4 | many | TGTGCCAGCAGTTCTTCTTGGAGGGGCTACACCTTC | CASSSSWRGYTF
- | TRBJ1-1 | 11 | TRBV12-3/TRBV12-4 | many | TGTGCCAGCAGTCAGGGGTGGGTCGCTTTCTTT | CASSQGWVAFF
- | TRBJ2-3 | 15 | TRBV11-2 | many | TGTGCCAGCAGCGTCGACAGCTTAAGCACAGATACGCAGTATTTT | CASSVDSLSTDTQYF
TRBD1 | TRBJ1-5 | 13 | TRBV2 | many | TGTGCCAGCTTAGGACAGGGGGATCAGCCCCAGCATTTT | CASLGQGDQPQHF
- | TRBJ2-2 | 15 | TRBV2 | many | TGTGCCAGCAGCCCCAGGAATTTACGCACCGGGGAGCTGTTTTTT | CASSPRNLRTGELFF
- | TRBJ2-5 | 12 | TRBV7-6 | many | TGTGCCAGCAGCTTAGCCGTTGGGCCCCAGTACTTC | CASSLAVGPQYF
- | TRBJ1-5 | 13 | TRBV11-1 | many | TGTGCCAGCAGCGGAATAGGGGATCAGCCCCAGCATTTT | CASSGIGDQPQHF
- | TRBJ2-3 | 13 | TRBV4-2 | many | TGTGCCAGCAGCGAAAAAGGCACAGATACGCAGTATTTT | CASSEKGTDTQYF
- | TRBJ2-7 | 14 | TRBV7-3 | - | TGTGCCAGCAGCTTAACAGGGGCCTCTCCCGAGCAGTACTTC | CASSLTGASPEQYF
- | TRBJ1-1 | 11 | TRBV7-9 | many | TGTGCCAGCAGCTTAAACACTGAAGCTTTCTTT | CASSLNTEAFF
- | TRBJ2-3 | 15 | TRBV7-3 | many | TGTGCCAGCAGCTTAAACTGGGGGATCACAGATACGCAGTATTTT | CASSLNWGITDTQYF
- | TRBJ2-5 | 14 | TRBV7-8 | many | TGTGCCAGCAGCTTAGCCGGTAGAGTAGAGACCCAGTACTTC | CASSLAGRVETQYF
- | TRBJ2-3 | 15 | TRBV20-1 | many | TGCAGTGCTAGAGATGCCCAGCGGAGCACAGATACGCAGTATTTT | CSARDAQRSTDTQYF
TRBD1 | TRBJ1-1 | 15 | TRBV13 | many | TGTGCCAGCAGCTTAGGCCGACAGGGTCTTGCTGAAGCTTTCTTT | CASSLGRQGLAEAFF
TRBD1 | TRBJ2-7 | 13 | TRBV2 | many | TGTGCCAGCAGATCGACAGGGTTGAGTGAGCAGTACTTC | CASRSTGLSEQYF
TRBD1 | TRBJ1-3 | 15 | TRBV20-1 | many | TGCAGTGCTAGAGTTACAGGGGACTCTGGAAACACCATATATTTT | CSARVTGDSGNTIYF
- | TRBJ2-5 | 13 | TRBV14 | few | TGTGCCAGCAGCCAAGGGCCCCAAGAGACCCAGTACTTC | CASSQGPQETQYF
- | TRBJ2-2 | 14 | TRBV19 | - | TGTGCCAGTAGTATACAGTCCGGGTCCGGGGAGCTGTTTTTT | CASSIQSGSGELFF
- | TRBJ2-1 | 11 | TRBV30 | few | TGTGCCTGGAGCGTTTACAATGAGCAGTTCTTC | CAWSVYNEQFF
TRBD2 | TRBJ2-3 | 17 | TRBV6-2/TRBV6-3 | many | TGTGCCAGCAGTTACGGGACTAGCGGGAGGACCACAGATACGCAGTATTTT | CASSYGTSGRTTDTQYF
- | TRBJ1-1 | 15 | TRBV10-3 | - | TGTGCCATCAGCGAACCGGGACGCGCTACCACTGAAGCTTTCTTT | CAISEPGRATTEAFF
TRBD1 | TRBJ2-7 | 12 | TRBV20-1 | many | TGCAGTGCTCCCCGGGACAGGGGAATGCAGTACTTC | CSAPRDRGMQYF
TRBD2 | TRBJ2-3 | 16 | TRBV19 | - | TGTGCCAGTACTCGAGCGGGAGCTTCAAGGGCAGATACGCAGTATTTT | CASTRAGASRADTQYF
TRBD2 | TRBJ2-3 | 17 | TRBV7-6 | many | TGTGCCAGCAGCCTGAGGACTAGCGGGAGTATCGCAGATACGCAGTATTTT | CASSLRTSGSIADTQYF